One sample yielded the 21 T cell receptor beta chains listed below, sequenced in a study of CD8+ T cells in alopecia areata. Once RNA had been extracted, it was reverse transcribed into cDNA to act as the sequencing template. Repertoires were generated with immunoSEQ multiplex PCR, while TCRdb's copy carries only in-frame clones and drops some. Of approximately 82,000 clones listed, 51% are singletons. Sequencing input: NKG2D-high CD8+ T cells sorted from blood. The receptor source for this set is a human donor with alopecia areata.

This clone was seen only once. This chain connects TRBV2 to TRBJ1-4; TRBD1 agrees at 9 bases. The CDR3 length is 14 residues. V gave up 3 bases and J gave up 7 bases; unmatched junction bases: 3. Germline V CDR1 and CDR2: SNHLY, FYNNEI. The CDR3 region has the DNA TGTGCCAGCAGTGATTTACAGGGGGCTGAAAAACTGTTTTTT. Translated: CASSDLQGAEKLFF. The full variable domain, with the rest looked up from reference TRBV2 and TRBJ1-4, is EPEVTQTPSHQVTQMGQEVILRCVPISNHLYFYWYRQILGQKVEFLVSFYNNEISEKSEIFDDQFSVERPDGSNFTLKIRSTKLEDSAMYFCASSDLQGAEKLFFGSGTQLSVL.

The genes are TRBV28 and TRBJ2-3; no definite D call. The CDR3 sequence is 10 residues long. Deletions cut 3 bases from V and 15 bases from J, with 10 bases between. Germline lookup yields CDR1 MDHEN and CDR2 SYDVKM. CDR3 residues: CASSFDTHYF. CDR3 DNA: TGTGCCAGCAGTTTTGACACACACTATTTT.

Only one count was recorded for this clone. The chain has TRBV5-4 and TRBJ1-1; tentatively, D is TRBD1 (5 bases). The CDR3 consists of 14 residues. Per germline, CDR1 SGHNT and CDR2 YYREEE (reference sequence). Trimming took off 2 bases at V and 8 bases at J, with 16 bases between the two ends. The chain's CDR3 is CASSFGGTAVEAFF. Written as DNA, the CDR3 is TGTGCCAGCAGCTTTGGGGGAACGGCGGTGGAAGCTTTCTTT.

The CDR3 nucleotides are TGTGCCAGCAGTTACCAGACTAGCGGGAGGTCCCAGTACTTC. It codes for CASSYQTSGRSQYF. This chain links TRBV7-2 with TRBJ2-7; TRBD2 agrees at 13 bases. The CDR3 sequence is 14 residues long. The J segment lost 10 bases and the V segment lost 6 bases, leaving 9 bases of the junction unmatched. The germline gives CDR1 SGHTA, CDR2 FQGNSA.

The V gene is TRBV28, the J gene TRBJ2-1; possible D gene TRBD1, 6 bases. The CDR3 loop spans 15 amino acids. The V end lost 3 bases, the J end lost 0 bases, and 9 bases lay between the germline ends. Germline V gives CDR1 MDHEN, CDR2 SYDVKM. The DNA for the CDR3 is TGTGCCAGCAGTTTTATGGACAGCTCCTACAATGAGCAGTTCTTC. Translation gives CASSFMDSSYNEQFF.

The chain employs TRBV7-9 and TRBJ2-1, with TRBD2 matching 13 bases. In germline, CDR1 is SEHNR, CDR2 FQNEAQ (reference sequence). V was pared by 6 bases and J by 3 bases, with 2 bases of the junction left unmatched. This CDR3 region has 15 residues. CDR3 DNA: TGTGCCAGCAGGGGACTAGCGGGAAGCTACAATGAGCAGTTCTTC. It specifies CASRGLAGSYNEQFF.

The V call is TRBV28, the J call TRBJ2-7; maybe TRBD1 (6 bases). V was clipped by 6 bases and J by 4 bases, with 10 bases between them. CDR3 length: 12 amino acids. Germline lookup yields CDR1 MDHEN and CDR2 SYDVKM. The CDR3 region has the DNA TGTGCCAGCAGAAAACAGGGTTACGAGCAGTACTTC. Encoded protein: CASRKQGYEQYF.

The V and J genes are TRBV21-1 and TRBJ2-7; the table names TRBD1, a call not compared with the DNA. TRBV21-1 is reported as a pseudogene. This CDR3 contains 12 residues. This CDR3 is CASSKATREQYF. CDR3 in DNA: TGTGCCAGCAGCAAGGCAACAAGAGAGCAGTACTTC.

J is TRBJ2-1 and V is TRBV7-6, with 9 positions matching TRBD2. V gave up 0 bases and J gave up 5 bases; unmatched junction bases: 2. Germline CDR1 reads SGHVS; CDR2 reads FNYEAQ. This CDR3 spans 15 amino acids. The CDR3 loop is CASSLAASGDNEQFF. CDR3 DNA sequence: TGTGCCAGCAGCTTAGCCGCTAGCGGGGACAATGAGCAGTTCTTC.

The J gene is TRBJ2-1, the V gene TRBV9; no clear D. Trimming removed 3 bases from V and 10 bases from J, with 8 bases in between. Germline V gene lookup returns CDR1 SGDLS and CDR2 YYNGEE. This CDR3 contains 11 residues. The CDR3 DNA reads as TGTGCCAGCAGCGGAACAGCCGAGCAGTTCTTC. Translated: CASSGTAEQFF.

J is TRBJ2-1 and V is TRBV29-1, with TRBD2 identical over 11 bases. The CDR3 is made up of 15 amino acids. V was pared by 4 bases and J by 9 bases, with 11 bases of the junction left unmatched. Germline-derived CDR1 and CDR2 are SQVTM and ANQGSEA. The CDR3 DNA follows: TGCAGCGTTGGGGGTAGCGGGAGGGCCAGGGCTGAGCAGTTCTTC. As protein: CSVGGSGRARAEQFF.

CDR3 sequence reads: CASRTSTGELFF. The CDR3 DNA reads TGTGCCAGCAGAACGAGCACCGGGGAGCTGTTTTTT. The chain couples TRBV9 to TRBJ2-2; D is unresolved. The CDR3 sequence is 12 residues long. V lost 5 bases and J 4 bases, leaving 6 bases between the germline ends. From germline, CDR1 is SGDLS and CDR2 YYNGEE.

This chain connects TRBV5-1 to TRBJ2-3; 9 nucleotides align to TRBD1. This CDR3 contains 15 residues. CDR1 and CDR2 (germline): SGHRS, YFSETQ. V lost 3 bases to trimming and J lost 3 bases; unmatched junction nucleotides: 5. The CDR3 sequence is CASSYGQGWTDTQYF. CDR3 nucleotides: TGCGCCAGCAGCTACGGACAGGGGTGGACAGATACGCAGTATTTT.

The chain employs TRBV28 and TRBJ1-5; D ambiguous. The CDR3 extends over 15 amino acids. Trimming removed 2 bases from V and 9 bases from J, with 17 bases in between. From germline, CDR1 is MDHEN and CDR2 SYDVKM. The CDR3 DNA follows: TGTGCCAGCAGTTTAGAGACACGGCAAAGCCGGCCCCAGCATTTT. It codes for CASSLETRQSRPQHF.

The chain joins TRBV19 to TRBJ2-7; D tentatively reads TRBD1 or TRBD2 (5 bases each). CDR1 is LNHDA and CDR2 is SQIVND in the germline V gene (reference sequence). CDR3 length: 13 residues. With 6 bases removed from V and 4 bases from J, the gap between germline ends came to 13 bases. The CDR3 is CASRSRDGYEQYF. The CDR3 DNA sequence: TGTGCCAGTAGATCAAGGGACGGATACGAGCAGTACTTC.

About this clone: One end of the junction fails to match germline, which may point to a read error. In nucleotides, the CDR3 is TGCGCCAGCAGCTCTGCTAGCGGGGGGGCCGTCGGGGAACTGTTTTTT. Protein sequence: CASSSASGGAVGELFF. This chain links TRBV4-1 with TRBJ2-2, with 12 bases aligning to TRBD2. Germline lookup yields CDR1 MGHRA and CDR2 YSYEKL. This CDR3 has 16 amino acids.

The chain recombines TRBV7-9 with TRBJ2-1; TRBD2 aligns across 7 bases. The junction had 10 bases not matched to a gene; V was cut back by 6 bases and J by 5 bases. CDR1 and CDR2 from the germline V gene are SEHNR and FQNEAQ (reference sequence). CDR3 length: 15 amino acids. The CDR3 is CASSLTGLTDNEQFF. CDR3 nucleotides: TGTGCCAGCAGTCTGACGGGACTAACTGACAATGAGCAGTTCTTC.

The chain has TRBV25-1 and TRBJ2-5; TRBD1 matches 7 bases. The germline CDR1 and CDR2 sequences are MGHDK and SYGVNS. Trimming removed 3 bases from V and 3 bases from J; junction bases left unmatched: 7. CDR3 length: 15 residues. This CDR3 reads CASSDEGAHEETQYF. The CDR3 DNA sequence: TGTGCCAGCAGTGATGAGGGGGCGCACGAAGAGACCCAGTACTTC.

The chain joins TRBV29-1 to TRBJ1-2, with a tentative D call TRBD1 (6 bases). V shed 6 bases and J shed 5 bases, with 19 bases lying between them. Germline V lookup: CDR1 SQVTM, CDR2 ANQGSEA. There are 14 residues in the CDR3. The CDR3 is CSVGYQGSFYGYTF. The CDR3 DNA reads TGCAGCGTAGGGTACCAGGGGAGTTTTTATGGCTACACCTTC.

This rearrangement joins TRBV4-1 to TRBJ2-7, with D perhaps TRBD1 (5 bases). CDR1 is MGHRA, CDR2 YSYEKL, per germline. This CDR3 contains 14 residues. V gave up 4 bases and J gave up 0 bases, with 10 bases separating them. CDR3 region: CASSRGAYSYEQYF. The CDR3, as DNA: TGCGCCAGCAGCCGGGGCGCCTACTCCTACGAGCAGTACTTC.

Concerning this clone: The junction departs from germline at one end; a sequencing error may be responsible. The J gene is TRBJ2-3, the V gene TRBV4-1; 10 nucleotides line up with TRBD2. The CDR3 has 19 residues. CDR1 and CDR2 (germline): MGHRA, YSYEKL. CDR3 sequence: CASSQEAGLARTSGDTQYF. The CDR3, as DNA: TGCGCCAGCAGTCAAGAGGCGGGACTAGCGAGAACTAGCGGTGATACGCAGTATTTT.